This T cell receptor beta chain was observed in a study of control samples from healthy donors and cancer patients. Using immunoSEQ multiplex PCR, the repertoire was profiled, and TCRdb retains in-frame clones only, with some absent. The top ten hold approximately 19% of the sample, which has around 97,000 clones, around 89% seen once. Germline trimming cut 0 bases from V and 5 bases from J; bases unmatched to any gene: 6. This CDR3 has 15 amino acids. Germline values: CDR1 KGHSH, CDR2 LQKENI. Sequencing was carried out using PBMCs. The chain links TRBV18 to TRBJ1-2; 7 bases agree with TRBD1. The TCR sequence derives from a man in his fifties or sixties with lung cancer. The DNA for the CDR3 is TGTGCCAGCTCACCACCGTCGACAGGGATGTATGGCTACACCTTC. Protein product: CASSPPSTGMYGYTF.